This paragraph reports one T cell receptor beta chain. Per the study methods: Estimated nucleated cell counts came from reference gene primer amplification. Measured with immunoSEQ multiplex PCR; TCRdb has only the in-frame clones, and not every one. The DNA was the basis for D and trimming; V, J and clone size are from that table. Here the sample spans 200,000 or so clones, roughly 80% being singletons. The data derive from a study of blood T cell repertoires in COVID-19. Study background: From the United States, Italy and Spain came samples of acute and convalescent COVID-19. T cells, B-cell-depleted T cells, or PBMCs supplied cDNA or gDNA.

From germline, CDR1 is LGHNA and CDR2 YSLEER. The V end was cut by 0 bases, the J end by 4 bases, with 9 bases between. The CDR3 contains 14 residues. The sample was peripheral blood. This receptor was identified in a woman older than 75 with acute or convalescent COVID-19. The chain joins TRBV4-3 to TRBJ1-2; D is perhaps TRBD1 (5 bases). DNA for the CDR3: TGCGCCAGCAGCCAAGATCAGGGCCTCTATGGCTACACCTTC. Amino acids: CASSQDQGLYGYTF.